This T cell receptor beta chain was sequenced for a study of tumor-infiltrating lymphocytes in primary liver carcinoma. Study overall: Each of the growths was stage T1-T3 N0M0, extending roughly 4.2 to 11 cm across. About 3.5 to 7.13 million productive TCRbeta reads were obtained from the samples, with similar numbers across tissue types.

The table lists this clonotype with many counts. Unsorted whole blood supplied the blood RNA, and germline DNA was isolated too. Starting material of 500 to 600 ng total RNA yielded TCR beta cDNA via a constant-region primer. Modified slightly, ARM-PCR produced TCR beta libraries over three nested multiplex PCR rounds. It was with TRBV1-TRBV30 forward primers and a C-beta reverse primer that the first two PCR rounds were run, at around 10 cycles each. TCRdb reanalysed the multiplex PCR reads using MiXCR and keeps one entry per CDR3 protein. Of 150,000 to 200,000 distinct CDR3 sequences listed, less than 65% are singletons. Germline V gene lookup returns CDR1 SGHDN and CDR2 FVKESK. The CDR3 totals 17 residues. The V gene end was trimmed by 2 bases and the J gene end by 2 bases; junction bases not matched to a gene: 10.

J is TRBJ2-7 and V is TRBV14; 9 nucleotides agree with TRBD1. The sequence was collected from a woman aged 55-69 years with primary liver carcinoma and hepatitis B virus infection. Sequenced sample: peripheral blood. This chain's CDR3 is CASSQTYTGGSPYEQYF. CDR3 in DNA: TGTGCCAGCAGCCAAACGTATACAGGGGGCTCACCCTACGAGCAGTACTTC. Variable domain in full (rest from reference TRBV14 and TRBJ2-7): EAGVTQFPSHSVIEKGQTVTLRCDPISGHDNLYWYRRVMGKEIKFLLHFVKESKQDESGMPNNRFLAERTGGTYSTLKVQPAELEDSGVYFCASSQTYTGGSPYEQYFGPGTRLTVT.